The 20 T cell receptor beta chains below were found in one sample sequenced in a study of blood T cell repertoires in COVID-19 (dated by TCRdb to 2018 to 2020). Libraries were prepared through the immunoSEQ multiplex PCR assay. TCRdb stores this immuneACCESS table with in-frame sequences only. Part of the clones is absent; in the studies checked, under half of the shortfall reflects unresolved V genes, and no reason is known for the rest. Within this sample are 210,000 or so clones, with about nine tenths of them counted one time only. The biggest ten clones account for about 2.5% of the sample. Sequencing was carried out using peripheral blood. Receptors originate from a young man with COVID-19, enrolled during active disease.

The genes are TRBV30 and TRBJ1-5; D gene ambiguous. The CDR3 is 13 residues long. V was clipped by 3 bases and J by 4 bases, with 10 bases between them. CDR1 and CDR2 from the germline V gene are GTSNPN and SVGIG (reference sequence). The CDR3 protein is CAWRVGRNQPQHF. As DNA, the CDR3 is TGTGCCTGGAGGGTGGGGAGGAATCAGCCCCAGCATTTT.

The chain couples TRBV2 to TRBJ1-5; maybe TRBD1 (5 bases). Germline V gene data show CDR1 as SNHLY and CDR2 as FYNNEI. The CDR3 spans 13 residues. V was clipped by 6 bases and J by 6 bases, with 12 bases between them. The CDR3 sequence: CASRADGGQPQHF. The CDR3, as DNA: TGTGCCAGCAGAGCGGACGGGGGTCAGCCCCAGCATTTT. Full variable domain (rest looked up from reference TRBV2 and TRBJ1-5): EPEVTQTPSHQVTQMGQEVILRCVPISNHLYFYWYRQILGQKVEFLVSFYNNEISEKSEIFDDQFSVERPDGSNFTLKIRSTKLEDSAMYFCASRADGGQPQHFGDGTRLSIL.

V usage is TRBV6-5 and J usage is TRBJ1-2; 8 bases fit TRBD1. In germline, CDR1 is MNHEY, CDR2 SVGAGI. The CDR3 consists of 15 residues. The V gene end was trimmed by 4 bases and the J gene end by 2 bases; junction bases not matched to a gene: 6. CDR3 residues: CASSFDRGPNYGYTF. The CDR3 DNA reads as TGTGCCAGCAGTTTCGACAGGGGTCCAAACTATGGCTACACCTTC.

The chain links TRBV11-2 to TRBJ2-1, with TRBD2 matching 7 bases. The CDR3 length is 12 residues. CDR1 is SGHAT, CDR2 FQNNGV, per germline. The J segment lost 15 bases and the V segment lost 1 base, leaving 6 bases of the junction unmatched. The CDR3 is CASSLGAGASFF. In DNA form, the CDR3 reads TGTGCCAGCAGCTTAGGCGCGGGAGCTTCGTTCTTC.

This chain links TRBV5-6 with TRBJ1-5; D may be TRBD1 (6 bases). Germline values: CDR1 SGHDT, CDR2 YYEEEE. The V and J ends lost 1 base and 0 bases respectively, with 11 bases between them. This CDR3 is 16 amino acids long. The CDR3 is CASSLRTAYSNQPQHF. The CDR3 DNA reads TGTGCCAGCAGCTTGAGGACAGCTTATAGCAATCAGCCCCAGCATTTT.

In its sample, this clone was seen a few times. The chain uses TRBV10-3 and TRBJ1-2, with TRBD1 as a possible D gene (6 bases). Between the trimmed V and J ends, which lost 8 bases and 2 bases, there was a span of 15 bases. Germline CDR1 and CDR2: ENHRY and SYGVKD. The CDR3 contains 14 residues. The CDR3 region is CAILRDTVNYGYTF. DNA for the CDR3: TGTGCCATCCTCCGGGACACCGTAAACTATGGCTACACCTTC.

The chain carries TRBV5-4 and TRBJ2-1, with a possible D match to TRBD1 (5 bases). The germline CDR1 and CDR2 sequences are SGHNT and YYREEE (reference sequence). Trimming took 2 bases from V and 1 from J, leaving 13 bases between them. There are 16 residues in the CDR3. CDR3 loop: CASSFGHQSSYNEQFF. The CDR3 DNA follows: TGTGCCAGCAGCTTCGGACACCAGTCGTCCTACAATGAGCAGTTCTTC.

The gene calls are TRBV24-1 and TRBJ2-1, with 8 bases matching TRBD2. Germline V lookup: CDR1 KGHDR, CDR2 SFDVKD. Germline trimming cut 5 bases from V and 10 bases from J; bases unmatched to any gene: 3. The length of the CDR3 is 12 residues. CDR3 nucleotide sequence: TGTGCCACCAGTGCCCCGGGGGGGGAGCAGTTCTTC. Its translation is CATSAPGGEQFF.

With respect to this clone: Germline and junction disagree at one end, which may indicate a read error. The CDR3 DNA follows: TGTGCCAGCAGACCAGGGGAATCTAAATATGGCTACACCTTC. Protein: CASRPGESKYGYTF. The V and J genes are TRBV7-9 and TRBJ1-2, with TRBD1 as a possible D gene (6 bases). CDR1 is SEHNR, CDR2 FQNEAQ, per germline (reference sequence). CDR3 length: 14 residues.

This chain joins TRBV7-6 and TRBJ2-7; the match to TRBD1 covers 7 bases. J gave up 4 bases and V 5 bases, and 5 bases lay outside the gene matches. Germline V gene sequence: CDR1 SGHVS, CDR2 FNYEAQ. This CDR3 comprises 13 residues. CDR3 sequence reads: CASSPIQGYEQYF. CDR3 nucleotide sequence: TGTGCCAGCAGCCCCATACAGGGGTACGAGCAGTACTTC.

The chain joins TRBV9 to TRBJ2-3; no clear D gene. The CDR3 sequence is 15 residues long. Germline V gene data show CDR1 as SGDLS and CDR2 as YYNGEE. V was pared by 0 bases and J by 0 bases, with 8 bases between. CDR3 loop: CASSVGEDSTDTQYF. The CDR3 DNA follows: TGTGCCAGCAGCGTAGGTGAGGATAGCACAGATACGCAGTATTTT.

The chain carries TRBV4-3 and TRBJ2-7, with 7 bases fitting TRBD1. Germline V gives CDR1 LGHNA, CDR2 YSLEER. CDR3 length equals 13 residues. With V trimmed by 4 bases and J by 3 bases, 3 bases remained unmatched. The CDR3 sequence is CASSPRQGYEQYF. DNA for the CDR3: TGCGCCAGCAGCCCCCGACAGGGCTACGAGCAGTACTTC.

The genes are TRBV19 and TRBJ1-5; 9 bases fit TRBD1. Trimming cost V 5 bases and J 6 bases; bases outside gene matches: 8. There are 15 residues in the CDR3. Germline CDR1 reads LNHDA; CDR2 reads SQIVND (reference sequence). The CDR3 region is CASSVRDRDIQPQHF. The CDR3 DNA reads as TGTGCCAGTAGTGTCCGGGACAGGGACATTCAGCCCCAGCATTTT.

The rearrangement uses TRBV7-2 and TRBJ1-6; D not certain. Trimming took off 1 base at V and 10 bases at J, with 11 bases between the two ends. The CDR3 is made up of 14 amino acids. The V gene's germline CDR1 is SGHTA and CDR2 FQGNSA. This CDR3 is CASSLGQPRSPLHF. CDR3 in DNA: TGTGCCAGCAGCTTAGGGCAACCGCGGTCACCCCTCCACTTT. Complete variable domain (other parts from reference TRBV7-2 and TRBJ1-6): GAGVSQSPSNKVTEKGKDVELRCDPISGHTALYWYRQSLGQGLEFLIYFQGNSAPDKSGLPSDRFSAERTGGSVSTLTIQRTQQEDSAVYLCASSLGQPRSPLHFGNGTRLTVT.

This clone appeared once. The chain joins TRBV4-1 to TRBJ1-1, with D maybe TRBD1 (5 bases). The CDR3 runs 15 residues. In germline, CDR1 is MGHRA, CDR2 YSYEKL. V shed 3 bases and J shed 3 bases, with 14 bases lying between them. In DNA, the CDR3 is TGCGCCAGCAGCCATCCTGGAGTAGGGGACACTGAAGCTTTCTTT. Its protein product is CASSHPGVGDTEAFF.

For this clone: Additional DNA sequences in this sample encode the identical CDR3. The V call is TRBV18, the J call TRBJ2-5; no reliable D call. With 3 bases removed from V and 2 bases from J, the gap between germline ends came to 4 bases. This CDR3 is built from 12 residues. Germline V gene data show CDR1 as KGHSH and CDR2 as LQKENI. The CDR3 reads CASSPSQETQYF. The DNA of the CDR3 is TGTGCCAGCTCACCTTCACAAGAGACCCAGTACTTC.

The rearrangement links TRBV3-1 (or the pseudogene TRBV3-2) to TRBJ1-5; D is unresolved. The CDR3 is made up of 19 amino acids. Trimming stripped 2 bases from V and 0 bases from J, with 20 bases between. Germline CDR1 and CDR2: LGHDT and YNNKEL (reference sequence). The CDR3 spells CASSQTPIVGDYSNQPQHF. CDR3 bases: TGTGCCAGCAGCCAAACACCCATAGTTGGAGATTATAGCAATCAGCCCCAGCATTTT.

This clone has just a few counts. The genes are TRBV7-2 and TRBJ2-2; 9 nucleotides align to TRBD2. V trimming: 2 bases; J trimming: 4 bases; junction bases outside the gene matches: 5. The CDR3 loop spans 16 amino acids. Germline CDR1 SGHTA, CDR2 FQGNSA. The CDR3 region is CASSLLRGGPTGELFF. Here the CDR3 DNA reads TGTGCCAGCAGCTTATTGCGGGGGGGCCCCACCGGGGAGCTGTTTTTT.

The chain recombines TRBV4-3 with TRBJ2-7; no reliable D call. Germline assignment: CDR1 LGHNA and CDR2 YSLEER. The CDR3 has 11 residues. Trimming pared 1 base from V and 6 bases from J, leaving 4 bases between. CDR3 sequence: CASSQGAEQYF. The CDR3 region has the DNA TGCGCCAGCAGCCAAGGGGCCGAGCAGTACTTC.

This chain links TRBV19 with TRBJ1-1; D remains ambiguous. The V end lost 9 bases, the J end lost 3 bases, and 17 bases lay between the germline ends. This CDR3 has 14 amino acids. CDR1 is LNHDA and CDR2 is SQIVND in the germline V gene (reference sequence). Here the CDR3 reads CASQNPRGYTEAFF. CDR3 nucleotide sequence: TGTGCCAGCCAAAATCCCCGCGGCTACACTGAAGCTTTCTTT.